One and the same sample provided the 24 T cell receptor beta chains below, sequenced in a study of regulatory T cells in long-lasting Graves disease. The time point denotes: newly diagnosed GD, antithyroid drugs for less than 3 months. The TCR library was made from RNA extracted from PBMCs. Researchers made TCR beta libraries by using iRepertoire HTBI primers and running Arm-PCR on CDR3 regions. TCRdb independently ran MiXCR on the multiplex PCR reads; one entry per CDR3 protein. Counted here are about 540,000 distinct CDR3 sequences, approximately 12% occurring once; the ten biggest clones make up 10%. A further study also used this sample, focusing on T cells in Graves' hyperthyroidism and ophthalmopathy.

Specimen: peripheral blood mononuclear cells (PBMCs), collected at new diagnosis, from a patient treated with antithyroid drugs. Every receptor here comes from a man aged 30-40 years with Graves disease.

This clonotype was recorded many times. The rearrangement joins TRBV11-2 to TRBJ2-1, with TRBD2 matching 10 bases. Germline trimming cut 0 bases from V and 7 bases from J; bases unmatched to any gene: 9. This CDR3 region has 17 residues. Germline loops: CDR1 SGHAT, CDR2 FQNNGV. CDR3 loop: CASSLDMFLAGANEQFF. In DNA, the CDR3 is TGTGCCAGCAGCTTAGATATGTTTCTAGCGGGAGCGAATGAGCAGTTCTTC. The entire variable domain, with the rest obtained from reference TRBV11-2 and TRBJ2-1, is as follows: EAGVAQSPRYKIIEKRQSVAFWCNPISGHATLYWYQQILGQGPKLLIQFQNNGVVDDSQLPKDRFSAERLKGVDSTLKIQPAKLEDSAVYLCASSLDMFLAGANEQFFGPGTRLTVL.

This clonotype was recorded at least ten times. The V call is TRBV12-3 or TRBV12-4, the J call TRBJ2-1, with 14 bases aligning to TRBD2. CDR3 length equals 18 residues. The ends lost 7 bases at V and 3 bases at J; junction bases unmatched: 11. CDR3 DNA sequence: TGTGCCAGCACCCCGAGGGTGGGACTAGCGGGGGACTACAATGAGCAGTTCTTC. This encodes CASTPRVGLAGDYNEQFF.

V usage is TRBV20-1 and J usage is TRBJ2-5, with D possibly TRBD2 on 6 matching bases. CDR3 length: 15 residues. Between the trimmed V and J ends, which lost 6 bases and 1 base, there was a span of 18 bases. Germline CDR1 and CDR2: DFQATT and SNEGSKA (reference sequence). The DNA of the CDR3 is TGCAGTGCCACAAGGACACCGGGACTCCAAGAGACCCAGTACTTC. Translating gives CSATRTPGLQETQYF.

This clonotype showed up many times. The chain has TRBV11-2 and TRBJ2-1; TRBD2 agrees at 14 bases. Germline V gives CDR1 SGHAT, CDR2 FQNNGV. V was pared by 5 bases and J by 8 bases, with 17 bases of the junction left unmatched. The CDR3 spans 19 residues. CDR3 nucleotides: TGTGCCAGCAGCCTTAGACTGCCGGGACTAGCGGGAGAGAGGGATGAGCAGTTCTTC. Residues: CASSLRLPGLAGERDEQFF.

V gene TRBV18 combines with J gene TRBJ1-4; TRBD1 matches 8 bases. With the DNA end fitting TRBJ1-6 better, the J assignment may be wrong. The CDR3 loop spans 18 amino acids. The germline CDR1 and CDR2 sequences are KGHSH and LQKENI. The CDR3: CASSPRPFTGGNGSPLHF. The CDR3 coding sequence is TGTGCCAGCTCACCCCGACCTTTTACAGGGGGGAACGGTTCACCCCTCCACTTT.

This clonotype turned up a few times. The chain has TRBV19 and TRBJ1-6; D unclear. Germline V CDR1 and CDR2: LNHDA, SQIVND (reference sequence). Between the trimmed V and J ends, which lost 10 bases and 13 bases, there was a span of 20 bases. The length of the CDR3 is 13 residues. The chain's CDR3 is CATSSSPAQPLHF. CDR3 in DNA: TGTGCCACCTCGTCGTCCCCGGCCCAGCCCCTCCACTTT.

This clonotype was observed a few times. The genes are TRBV6-2 or TRBV6-3 and TRBJ1-2; 7 bases align to TRBD1. This CDR3 has 15 amino acids. V dropped 6 bases and J dropped 4; count of bases not matched to a gene: 11. Germline V gives CDR1 MNHEY, CDR2 SVGEGT. The CDR3 region has the DNA TGTGCCAGCAGCTTAGACAGACAGGGCACCTATGGCTACACCTTC. Translating gives CASSLDRQGTYGYTF.

This clonotype has at least ten counts. This rearrangement joins TRBV28 to TRBJ1-5; D remains ambiguous. CDR3 length equals 16 residues. Trimming removed 6 bases from V and 8 bases from J, with 23 bases in between. CDR1 is MDHEN and CDR2 is SYDVKM in the germline V gene. CDR3: CASSPTRTVLKEPQHF. CDR3 nucleotide sequence: TGTGCCAGCAGCCCTACCCGGACGGTCCTCAAAGAGCCCCAGCATTTT.

This clonotype has just a few counts. The V gene is TRBV5-4, the J gene TRBJ2-3; 10 bases are shared with TRBD1. The CDR3 is 16 amino acids. Germline CDR1 and CDR2: SGHNT and YYREEE (reference sequence). The ends lost 0 bases at V and 4 bases at J; junction bases unmatched: 5. CDR3 residues: CASSLVGQGRSDTQYF. In DNA form, the CDR3 reads TGTGCCAGCAGCTTGGTGGGACAGGGGAGGTCAGATACGCAGTATTTT.

V usage is TRBV20-1 and J usage is TRBJ2-1, with 7 bases identical to TRBD2. V lost 2 bases to trimming and J lost 3 bases; unmatched junction nucleotides: 16. Germline V gene lookup returns CDR1 DFQATT and CDR2 SNEGSKA (reference sequence). The CDR3 loop spans 18 amino acids. CDR3 residues: CSARKGTRGGSSYNEQFF. In DNA, the CDR3 is TGCAGTGCTAGAAAAGGGACTCGCGGCGGGAGCAGCTACAATGAGCAGTTCTTC.

There are many counts of this clonotype. This chain connects TRBV9 to TRBJ1-1; tentative D call: TRBD1 (5 bases). The V end was cut by 5 bases, the J end by 1 base, with 12 bases between. The CDR3 spans 14 residues. Germline values: CDR1 SGDLS, CDR2 YYNGEE. Written as DNA, the CDR3 is TGTGCCAGCAGATCTTACGGACAGAACACTGAAGCTTTCTTT. Its translation: CASRSYGQNTEAFF. Full variable domain (outside the CDR3, taken from reference TRBV9 and TRBJ1-1): DSGVTQTPKHLITATGQRVTLRCSPRSGDLSVYWYQQSLDQGLQFLIQYYNGEERAKGNILERFSAQQFPDLHSELNLSSLELGDSALYFCASRSYGQNTEAFFGQGTRLTVV.

This clonotype occurred many times. The genes are TRBV27 and TRBJ2-1; 7 nucleotides match TRBD2. After removal of 4 bases from V and 7 bases from J, the junction contained 7 bases not matched to a gene. CDR3 length: 14 residues. Per the germline V gene, CDR1 is MNHEY and CDR2 is SMNVEV (reference sequence). The CDR3 loop is CASSWKREDNEQFF. The CDR3 DNA follows: TGTGCCAGCAGTTGGAAACGGGAGGATAATGAGCAGTTCTTC.

Ten or more counts support this clonotype. The chain links TRBV30 to TRBJ1-3; no clear D gene. Germline CDR1 reads GTSNPN; CDR2 reads SVGIG (reference sequence). The CDR3 runs to 11 residues. Trimming took 1 base from V and 7 from J, leaving 5 bases between them. CDR3 sequence (DNA): TGTGCCTGGAGTGGCGCTAACACCATATATTTT. This translates into CAWSGANTIYF.

This clonotype has a count of ten or more. The chain combines TRBV14 with TRBJ2-3, with D hard to call. The CDR3 is made up of 11 amino acids. V dropped 3 bases and J dropped 5 bases, with 3 bases sitting between them. Germline CDR1 is SGHDN and CDR2 is FVKESK. CDR3 bases: TGTGCCAGCAGCCAGGGAGATACGCAGTATTTT. As protein: CASSQGDTQYF.

The genes are TRBV25-1 and TRBJ2-7, with TRBD1 matching 9 bases. The CDR3 is made up of 14 amino acids. Germline loops: CDR1 MGHDK, CDR2 SYGVNS. V was clipped by 4 bases and J by 7 bases; unmatched bases: 8. Written as DNA, the CDR3 is TGTGCCAGCAGTGGTGGGACAGGGACGGGGGAGCAGTACTTC. This translates into CASSGGTGTGEQYF.

This clonotype has just a few counts. The rearrangement joins TRBV9 to TRBJ2-1; 9 positions match TRBD1. The germline gives CDR1 SGDLS, CDR2 YYNGEE. The CDR3 contains 16 residues. V was clipped by 4 bases and J by 0 bases; unmatched bases: 5. Here the CDR3 DNA reads TGTGCCAGCAGCCTACGGGACAGGGTCTCCTACAATGAGCAGTTCTTC. Protein: CASSLRDRVSYNEQFF.

This clonotype was observed at least ten times. This rearrangement joins TRBV27 to TRBJ1-2; perhaps TRBD1 as D (5 bases). Germline V gene lookup returns CDR1 MNHEY and CDR2 SMNVEV (reference sequence). Trimming stripped 0 bases from V and 8 bases from J, with 19 bases between. CDR3 length equals 16 residues. The CDR3 DNA sequence: TGTGCCAGCAGTTTATCGGTCGGGGCGGCCACGGGGGGCTACACCTTC. As protein: CASSLSVGAATGGYTF.

At least ten counts were recorded for this clonotype. This chain links TRBV6-5 with TRBJ1-2; 8 nucleotides align to TRBD1. Germline CDR1 reads MNHEY; CDR2 reads SVGAGI. V shed 0 bases, J shed 9 bases, and the junction held 6 bases outside the gene matches. The CDR3 runs to 14 residues. The CDR3 nucleotides are TGTGCCAGCAGTTACTCTCGGACAGGGAAAAGCTACACCTTC. Amino acids: CASSYSRTGKSYTF.

The chain links TRBV4-2 to TRBJ2-5; D not resolved. V lost 0 bases and J lost 5, with 13 bases in between. The germline gives CDR1 LGHNA, CDR2 YNFKEQ. The CDR3 loop spans 15 amino acids. CDR3 sequence: CASSQESHTPETQYF. CDR3 DNA sequence: TGTGCCAGCAGCCAAGAGAGCCACACTCCGGAGACCCAGTACTTC.

This clonotype was counted a single time. A much larger clone lies a single base off, so this may be a read error. The rearrangement uses TRBV6-5 and TRBJ1-1, with a weak D call TRBD1 (5 bases). Germline V gene data show CDR1 as MNHEY and CDR2 as SVGAGI. The CDR3 extends over 15 amino acids. V dropped 0 bases and J dropped 4 bases, with 12 bases sitting between them. In DNA form, the CDR3 reads TGTGCCAGCAGTTACTCCCCCGCGGGACGCACTGAAGCTTTCTTT. Protein product: CASSYSPAGRTEAFF.

The chain has TRBV18 and TRBJ2-4; D is possibly TRBD2 (6 bases). Germline-derived CDR1 and CDR2 are KGHSH and LQKENI. V lost 1 base to trimming and J lost 5 bases, with 9 bases between them. This CDR3 is 14 amino acids long. The CDR3 bases are TGTGCCAGCTCACCACGGTCGGGGGAAAACATTCAGTACTTC. Protein product: CASSPRSGENIQYF.

The sample holds many counts of this clonotype. V usage is TRBV28 and J usage is TRBJ1-4; D gene ambiguous. CDR3 size: 16 residues. The germline CDR1 and CDR2 sequences are MDHEN and SYDVKM. V was pared by 5 bases and J by 8 bases, with 21 bases between. The CDR3 sequence: CASSPPHIRSGEKLFF. As DNA, the CDR3 is TGTGCCAGCAGTCCCCCCCATATCAGATCCGGAGAAAAACTGTTTTTT.

The V call is TRBV27, the J call TRBJ2-4; D is ambiguous. Germline values: CDR1 MNHEY, CDR2 SMNVEV (reference sequence). V gave up 6 bases and J gave up 4 bases, with 7 bases separating them. This CDR3 spans 12 amino acids. The DNA for the CDR3 is TGTGCCAGCAGGGGATATAAAAACATTCAGTACTTC. Protein product: CASRGYKNIQYF.

This clonotype turned up a few times. The chain couples TRBV12-5 to TRBJ2-3; TRBD2 agrees at 14 bases. With V trimmed by 5 bases and J by 2 bases, 6 bases remained unmatched. The germline CDR1 and CDR2 sequences are LGHNT and FRNRAP. CDR3 size: 17 residues. CDR3 in DNA: TGTGCTAGTGGTATGGGACTAGCGGGAGTAATCACAGATACGCAGTATTTT. Encoded protein: CASGMGLAGVITDTQYF.